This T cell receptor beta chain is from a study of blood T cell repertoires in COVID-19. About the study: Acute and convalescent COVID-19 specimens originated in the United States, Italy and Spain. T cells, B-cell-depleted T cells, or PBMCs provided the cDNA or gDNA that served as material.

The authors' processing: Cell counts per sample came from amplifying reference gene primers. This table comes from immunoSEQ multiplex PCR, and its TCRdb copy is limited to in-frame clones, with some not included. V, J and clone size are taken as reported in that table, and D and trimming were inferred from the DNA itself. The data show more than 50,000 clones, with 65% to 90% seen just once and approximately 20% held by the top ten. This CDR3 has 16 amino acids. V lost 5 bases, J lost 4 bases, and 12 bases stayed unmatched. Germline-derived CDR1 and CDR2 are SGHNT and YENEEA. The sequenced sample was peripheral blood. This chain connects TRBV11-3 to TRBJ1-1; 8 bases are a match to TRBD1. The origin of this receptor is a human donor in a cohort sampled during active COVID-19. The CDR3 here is CASSAWTGRMSTEAFF. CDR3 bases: TGTGCCAGCAGCGCGTGGACAGGGCGAATGAGCACTGAAGCTTTCTTT.